The present TCR beta chain was sequenced within a study of blood T cell repertoires in COVID-19. The overall study: Acute-phase and convalescent COVID-19 samples originated in the United States, Italy and Spain. In each case, the material was cDNA or gDNA derived from T cells, B-cell-depleted T cells, or PBMCs.

This CDR3 has 14 residues. Trimming cost V 0 bases and J 8 bases, with 13 bases left between them. Germline CDR1 LGHNA, CDR2 YSLEER. Authors' methods: Amplified reference gene primers provided the basis for estimating nucleated cell counts. TCRdb keeps only in-frame clones here, not all; method: immunoSEQ multiplex PCR. That table supplies the V and J calls and clone size; D and trimming were determined from the DNA. There are fewer than 450,000 clones in the sample; 87% occur only once, and about 6% lies in the top ten. Seattle patients were enrolled while actively infected and followed longitudinally.

The clonotype was recovered from a woman aged 50 to 60 with COVID-19, enrolled during active disease. What was sequenced was peripheral blood. The chain has TRBV4-3 and TRBJ1-2, with D hard to call. The CDR3 DNA sequence: TGCGCCAGCAGCCAAGATCAACATGTCCTGGGCTACACCTTC. This gives the protein CASSQDQHVLGYTF.